Each of the 8 T cell receptor beta chains below was sequenced from the same sample in a study of control samples from healthy donors and cancer patients (TCRdb year 2020). The library relied on the immunoSEQ multiplex PCR assay. The table comes from immuneACCESS by way of TCRdb, which keeps in-frame sequences with V and J called. Part of the clones is missing from these tables; in studies checked, under half for an unresolved V gene and the rest for unknown reasons. This sample comprises around 180,000 clones, 94% of them detected only once. The ten largest clones capture about 1.5% of the sample. Material for sequencing was blood. The receptors shown here come from a woman younger than 30 in good health.

The chain couples TRBV6-2 or TRBV6-3 to TRBJ1-3, with D hard to call. This CDR3 is 15 amino acids long. Germline V lookup: CDR1 MNHEY, CDR2 SVGEGT. The V end was cut by 2 bases, the J end by 3 bases, with 11 bases between. Written as DNA, the CDR3 is TGTGCCAGCAGTTACCCCCCCAAGGGTGGAAACACCATATATTTT. Residues: CASSYPPKGGNTIYF.

The chain carries TRBV7-8 and TRBJ2-7; 8 bases agree with TRBD1. Germline CDR1 and CDR2: SGHVS and FQNEAQ. The CDR3 runs 15 residues. The V and J ends lost 5 bases and 3 bases, in that order; junction bases with no gene match: 9. The CDR3: CASSPLRTGSYEQYF. The CDR3 DNA reads TGTGCCAGCAGCCCGTTAAGGACAGGGAGCTACGAGCAGTACTTC.

This rearrangement joins TRBV24-1 to TRBJ1-5, with 7 bases fitting TRBD1. The germline V gene encodes CDR1 KGHDR and CDR2 SFDVKD. Trimming removed 1 base from V and 4 bases from J; junction bases left unmatched: 0. This CDR3 has 14 residues. The CDR3 DNA is TGTGCCACCAGTGATTTACAGGGGAATCAGCCCCAGCATTTT. It is translated as CATSDLQGNQPQHF.

The rearrangement joins TRBV29-1 to TRBJ1-1, with 9 positions matching TRBD1. V lost 7 bases to trimming and J lost 3 bases; unmatched junction nucleotides: 3. This CDR3 has 12 amino acids. From germline, CDR1 is SQVTM and CDR2 ANQGSEA. In DNA, the CDR3 is TGCAGCGCCCGACAGGGGGACACTGAAGCTTTCTTT. Translation gives CSARQGDTEAFF.

The rearrangement links TRBV19 to TRBJ1-1; TRBD1 matches 7 bases. The germline V gene has CDR1 LNHDA and CDR2 SQIVND (reference sequence). This CDR3 is built from 14 residues. Trimming cost V 6 bases and J 6 bases; bases outside gene matches: 10. The DNA of the CDR3 is TGTGCCAGTAGCCCGACAGGGTGGGAATCTGAAGCTTTCTTT. Protein: CASSPTGWESEAFF.

The CDR3 sequence is CASSVEVYGYTF. The DNA of the CDR3 is TGTGCCAGCAGTGTAGAGGTCTATGGCTACACCTTC. This chain connects TRBV12-3 or TRBV12-4 to TRBJ1-2; D call uncertain. The CDR3 is made up of 12 amino acids. V was clipped by 5 bases and J by 4 bases, with 8 bases between them.

The CDR3 region has the DNA TGTGCCACCTCGGGACAGGGCCGAGTGGCGAACACTGAAGCTTTCTTT. Residues: CATSGQGRVANTEAFF. This chain links TRBV7-9 with TRBJ1-1, with 9 bases that match TRBD1. J gave up 1 base and V 10 bases, and 13 bases lay outside the gene matches. CDR3 length: 16 residues. From germline, CDR1 is SEHNR and CDR2 FQNEAQ (reference sequence).

This chain uses TRBV4-1 with TRBJ1-6; 9 bases are a match to TRBD1. Looked up from germline, CDR1 is MGHRA and CDR2 is YSYEKL. V was clipped by 6 bases and J by 10 bases; unmatched bases: 4. The CDR3 extends over 13 amino acids. The CDR3 loop is CASSWDRESPLHF. In DNA form, the CDR3 reads TGCGCCAGCAGTTGGGACAGGGAGTCACCCCTCCACTTT.